Below, one T cell receptor beta chain is given with its context. The data were taken from a study of blood T cells in healthy people across ages. Germline V gene lookup returns CDR1 GTSNPN and CDR2 SVGIG (reference sequence). V lost 3 bases to trimming and J lost 11 bases, with 19 bases between them. The CDR3 sequence is 13 residues long. A sample-barcoded 5' primer and a J-beta primer mix were used in a second PCR of about 7 to 12 cycles. A template-switch adaptor that had 12 random nucleotides put a tag on each cDNA molecule. TCRdb analysed the 5' RACE reads with MiXCR anew, one entry per CDR3 protein. The table lists approximately 830,000 distinct CDR3 sequences, approximately 65% of them singletons.

This sequence joins TRBV30 and TRBJ2-5, with D perhaps assigned TRBD1 or TRBD2 (5 bases each). The source material was blood. This sequence originates from a man between 25 and 39 years old in good health. CDR3 coding DNA: TGTGCCTGGAGATTCAAAGGGACGCCCGGGCAGTACTTC. Translation: CAWRFKGTPGQYF.